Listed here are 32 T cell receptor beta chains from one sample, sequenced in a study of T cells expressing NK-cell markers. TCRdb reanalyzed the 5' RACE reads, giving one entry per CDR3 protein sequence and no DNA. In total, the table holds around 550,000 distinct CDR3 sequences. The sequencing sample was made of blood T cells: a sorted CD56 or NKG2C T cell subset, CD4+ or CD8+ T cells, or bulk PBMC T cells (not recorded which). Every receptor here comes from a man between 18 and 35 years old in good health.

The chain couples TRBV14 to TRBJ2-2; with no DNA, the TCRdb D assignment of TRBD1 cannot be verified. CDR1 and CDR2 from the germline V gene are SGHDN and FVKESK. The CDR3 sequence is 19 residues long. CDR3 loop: CASSRALLTVHANTGELFF. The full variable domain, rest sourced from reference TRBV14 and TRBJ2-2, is EAGVTQFPSHSVIEKGQTVTLRCDPISGHDNLYWYRRVMGKEIKFLLHFVKESKQDESGMPNNRFLAERTGGTYSTLKVQPAELEDSGVYFCASSRALLTVHANTGELFFGEGSRLTVL.

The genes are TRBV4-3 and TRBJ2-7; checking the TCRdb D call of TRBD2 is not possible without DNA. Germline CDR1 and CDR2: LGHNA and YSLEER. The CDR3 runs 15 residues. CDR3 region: CASSQALAGGGEQYF.

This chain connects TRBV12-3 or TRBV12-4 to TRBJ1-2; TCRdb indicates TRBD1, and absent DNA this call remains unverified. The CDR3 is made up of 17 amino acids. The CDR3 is CASSLALMGQGAWGYTF.

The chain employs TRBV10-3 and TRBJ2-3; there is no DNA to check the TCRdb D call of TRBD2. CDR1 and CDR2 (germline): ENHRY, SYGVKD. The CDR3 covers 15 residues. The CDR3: CAISERAGAVDTQYF.

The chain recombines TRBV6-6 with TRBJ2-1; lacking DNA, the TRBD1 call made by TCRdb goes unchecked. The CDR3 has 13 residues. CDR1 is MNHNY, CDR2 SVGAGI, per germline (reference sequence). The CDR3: CATGTGSINEQFF.

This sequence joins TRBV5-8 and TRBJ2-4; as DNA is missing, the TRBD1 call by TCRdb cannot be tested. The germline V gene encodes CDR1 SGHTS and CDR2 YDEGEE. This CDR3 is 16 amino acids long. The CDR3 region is CASSLATAGTRGIQYF.

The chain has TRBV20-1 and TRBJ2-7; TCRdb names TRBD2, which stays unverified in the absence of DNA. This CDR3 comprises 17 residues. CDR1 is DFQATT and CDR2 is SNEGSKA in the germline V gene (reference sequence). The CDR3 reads CSAQDGTGGGPPYEQYF.

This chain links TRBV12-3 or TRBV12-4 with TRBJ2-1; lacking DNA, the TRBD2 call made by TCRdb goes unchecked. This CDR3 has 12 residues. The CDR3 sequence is CASSQSSVIQFF.

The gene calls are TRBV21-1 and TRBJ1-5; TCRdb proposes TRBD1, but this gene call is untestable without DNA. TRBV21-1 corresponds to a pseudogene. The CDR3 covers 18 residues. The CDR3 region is CASSKGGPDRDSNQPQHF.

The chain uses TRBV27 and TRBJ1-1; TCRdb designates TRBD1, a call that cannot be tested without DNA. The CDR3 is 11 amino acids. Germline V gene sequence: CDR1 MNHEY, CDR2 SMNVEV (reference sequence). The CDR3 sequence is CASSSGVEAFF.

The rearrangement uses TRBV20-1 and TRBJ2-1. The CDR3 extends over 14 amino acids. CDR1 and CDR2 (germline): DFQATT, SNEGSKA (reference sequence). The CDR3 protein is CSAIAETSYNEQFF.

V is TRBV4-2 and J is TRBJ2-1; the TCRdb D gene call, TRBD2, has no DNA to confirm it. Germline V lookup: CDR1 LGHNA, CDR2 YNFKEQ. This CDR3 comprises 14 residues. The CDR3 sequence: CASSRGGADNEQFF.

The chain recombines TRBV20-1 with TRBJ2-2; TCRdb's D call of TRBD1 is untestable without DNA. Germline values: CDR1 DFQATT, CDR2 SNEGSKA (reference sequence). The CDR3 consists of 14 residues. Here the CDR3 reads CSASPWGWAGELFF.

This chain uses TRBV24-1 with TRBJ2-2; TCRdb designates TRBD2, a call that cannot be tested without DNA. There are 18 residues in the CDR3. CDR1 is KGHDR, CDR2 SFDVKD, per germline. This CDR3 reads CATGPTSGRPPNTGELFF.

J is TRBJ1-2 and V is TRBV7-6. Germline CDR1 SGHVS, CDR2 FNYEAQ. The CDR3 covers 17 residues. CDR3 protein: CASSVGGGGMGDYGYTF.

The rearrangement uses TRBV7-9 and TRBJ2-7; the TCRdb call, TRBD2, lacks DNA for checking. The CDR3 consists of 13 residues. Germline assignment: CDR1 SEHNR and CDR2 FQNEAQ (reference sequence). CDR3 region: CASSGALRYEQYF.

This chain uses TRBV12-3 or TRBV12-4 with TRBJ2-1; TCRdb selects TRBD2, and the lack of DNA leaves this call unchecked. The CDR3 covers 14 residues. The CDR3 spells CASSPRDYNYEQFF.

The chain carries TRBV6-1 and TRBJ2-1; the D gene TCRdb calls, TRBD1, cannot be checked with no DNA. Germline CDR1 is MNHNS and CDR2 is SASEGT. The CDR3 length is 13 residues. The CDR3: CASKGQKYNEQFF.

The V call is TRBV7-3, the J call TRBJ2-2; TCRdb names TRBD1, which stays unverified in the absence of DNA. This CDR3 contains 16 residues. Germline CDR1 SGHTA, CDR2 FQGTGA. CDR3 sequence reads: CASSLTAQGEHGELFF. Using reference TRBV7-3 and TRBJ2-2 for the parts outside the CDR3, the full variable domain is GAGVSQTPSNKVTEKGKYVELRCDPISGHTALYWYRQSLGQGPEFLIYFQGTGAADDSGLPNDRFFAVRPEGSVSTLKIQRTERGDSAVYLCASSLTAQGEHGELFFGEGSRLTVL.

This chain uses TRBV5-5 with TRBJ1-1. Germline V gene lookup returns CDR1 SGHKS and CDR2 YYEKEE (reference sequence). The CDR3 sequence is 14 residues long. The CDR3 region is CASRFGTPGAEAFF.

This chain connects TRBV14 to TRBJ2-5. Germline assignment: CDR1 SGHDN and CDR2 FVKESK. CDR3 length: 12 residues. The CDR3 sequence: CASSEIPQTQYF.

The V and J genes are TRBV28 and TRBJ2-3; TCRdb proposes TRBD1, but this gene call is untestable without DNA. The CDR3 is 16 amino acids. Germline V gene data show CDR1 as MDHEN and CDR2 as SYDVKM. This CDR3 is CASSPTLVRGTDTQYF.

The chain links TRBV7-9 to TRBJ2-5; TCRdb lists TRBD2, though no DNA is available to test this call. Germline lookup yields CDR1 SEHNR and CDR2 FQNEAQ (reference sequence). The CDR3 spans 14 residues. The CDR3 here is CASRLGVRFETQYF.

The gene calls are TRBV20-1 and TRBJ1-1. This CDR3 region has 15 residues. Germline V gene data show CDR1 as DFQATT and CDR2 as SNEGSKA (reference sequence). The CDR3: CSARDRLKSGTEAFF.

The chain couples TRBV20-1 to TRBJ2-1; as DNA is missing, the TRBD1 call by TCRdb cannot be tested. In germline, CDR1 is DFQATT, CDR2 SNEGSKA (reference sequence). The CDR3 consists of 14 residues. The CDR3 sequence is CSARTVHSYNEQFF.

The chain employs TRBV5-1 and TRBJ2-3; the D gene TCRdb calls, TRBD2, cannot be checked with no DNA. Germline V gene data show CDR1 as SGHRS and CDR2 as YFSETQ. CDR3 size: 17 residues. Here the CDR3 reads CASSLLRGRTGADTQYF.

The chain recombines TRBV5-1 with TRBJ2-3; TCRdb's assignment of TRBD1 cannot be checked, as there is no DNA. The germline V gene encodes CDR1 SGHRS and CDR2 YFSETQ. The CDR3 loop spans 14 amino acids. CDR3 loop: CASSRGTGTDTQYF.

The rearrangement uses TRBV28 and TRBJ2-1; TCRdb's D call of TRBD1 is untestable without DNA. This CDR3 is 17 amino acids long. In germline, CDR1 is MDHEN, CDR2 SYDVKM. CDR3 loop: CASSLWGRTGDSDEQFF.

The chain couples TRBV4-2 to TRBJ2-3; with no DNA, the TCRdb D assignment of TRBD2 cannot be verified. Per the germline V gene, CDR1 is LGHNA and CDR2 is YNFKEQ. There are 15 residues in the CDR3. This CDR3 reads CASSSSGASTDTQYF.

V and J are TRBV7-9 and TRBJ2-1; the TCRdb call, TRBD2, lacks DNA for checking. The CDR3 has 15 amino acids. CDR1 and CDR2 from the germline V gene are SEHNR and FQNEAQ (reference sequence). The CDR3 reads CASSLGRELSDEQFF. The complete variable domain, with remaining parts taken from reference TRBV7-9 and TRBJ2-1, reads DTGVSQNPRHKITKRGQNVTFRCDPISEHNRLYWYRQTLGQGPEFLTYFQNEAQLEKSRLLSDRFSAERPKGSFSTLEIQRTEQGDSAMYLCASSLGRELSDEQFFGPGTRLTVL.

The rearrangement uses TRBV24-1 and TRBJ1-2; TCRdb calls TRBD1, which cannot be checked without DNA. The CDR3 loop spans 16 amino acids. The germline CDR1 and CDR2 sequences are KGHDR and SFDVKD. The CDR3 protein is CATSDPTGGEDYGYTF.

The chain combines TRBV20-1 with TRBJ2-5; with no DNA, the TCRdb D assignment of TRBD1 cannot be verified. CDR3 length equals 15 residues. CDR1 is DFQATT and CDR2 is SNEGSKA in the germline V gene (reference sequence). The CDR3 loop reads CSARARGPLGETQYF.